This note documents a single T cell receptor (beta chain) sequence. Its antigen is still unknown. This sample stems from a study of beta chain features in type 1 diabetes. cDNA synthesis used the whole RNA isolate, giving expressed TCRB sequences. Clones were sequenced by immunoSEQ multiplex PCR, and TCRdb holds only the in-frame ones, with some missing. The sample consists of over 40,000 clones, over 60% of them appearing once. The study's findings and limits: For type 1 diabetes patients, VDJ junctions showed fewer insertions and more deletions. Researchers cautioned that cDNA sequencing could over-represent cells with high TCR expression. Naive, central memory and regulatory TCRB repertoires appeared more similar among patients than healthy donors. TCRB CDR3s were moderately but significantly shorter in Type 1 diabetes patients in all four CD4+ subsets.

Sequencing was done on a sample of Tregs from blood. The clonotype comes from a woman aged 18-30 years with type 1 diabetes.

The CDR3 nucleotides read TGTGCCAGTAGTACGGGCGGGCAGACCCAGTACTTC. Its translation is CASSTGGQTQYF. The chain carries TRBV19 and TRBJ2-5; tentatively, D is TRBD2 (5 bases). In germline, CDR1 is LNHDA, CDR2 SQIVND (reference sequence). This CDR3 comprises 12 residues. Trimming left V 4 bases short and J 6 bases short, with 9 bases between.